This T cell receptor beta chain was captured in a study of molecular identifiers for immune sequencing clone quantification. TCRdb re-analysed the PCR reads in MiXCR, keeping a single row per CDR3 protein. The data show about 640,000 distinct CDR3 sequences, about 20% seen once. The CDR3 is 13 amino acids. Looked up from germline, CDR1 is GTSNPN and CDR2 is SVGIG (reference sequence). Trimming took off 5 bases at V and 2 bases at J, with 12 bases between the two ends. In the sort, naive CD8 T cells were defined as CD8+CD4-CCR7+CD45RA+. In this sample, this clonotype turned up many times. The sequenced material came from naive CD8+ T cells from blood, with Jurkat cell RNA spiked in. Subset reported: FACS-sorted CD8+CD4-CCR7+CD45RA+ naive T cells. This rearrangement joins TRBV30 to TRBJ1-2; tentative D call: TRBD1 (6 bases). The sequence was collected from a human donor in good health. Some libraries in this study had Jurkat cell RNA spiked in. CDR3 DNA sequence: TGTGCCTGGTATTGGGGGCTAAACTATGGCTACACCTTC. The encoded protein is CAWYWGLNYGYTF.